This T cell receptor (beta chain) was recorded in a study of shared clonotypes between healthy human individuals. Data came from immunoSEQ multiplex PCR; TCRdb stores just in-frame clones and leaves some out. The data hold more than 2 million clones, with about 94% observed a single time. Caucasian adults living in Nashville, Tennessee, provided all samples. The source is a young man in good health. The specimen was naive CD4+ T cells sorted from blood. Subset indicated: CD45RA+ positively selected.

DNA for the CDR3: TGTGCCAGCAGCCCTGGGCCGGCGCTGAACTCTGGAAACACCATATATTTT. Translated, it gives CASSPGPALNSGNTIYF. The chain employs TRBV7-2 and TRBJ1-3; D remains ambiguous. Germline CDR1 is SGHTA and CDR2 is FQGNSA. Trimming took off 5 bases at V and 0 bases at J, with 17 bases between the two ends. This CDR3 is built from 17 residues.